Following are 5 T cell receptor beta chains from one sample sequenced in a study of breast tumors, draining lymph nodes, adjacent tissues. The lymph nodes were axillary draining lymph nodes from breast cancer patients. Each CDR3 protein is one row after TCRdb ran MiXCR on the multiplex PCR reads. Found here are 150,000 to 200,000 distinct CDR3 sequences, around a third of them singletons; the top ten hold around 4.1%. The specimen was axillary lymph node tissue. All receptors come from a female donor with breast cancer. Some clones in this sample may be carry-over from other donors' samples.

This clonotype has just a few counts. The chain's CDR3 is CASSPRDTVYEQYF. DNA of the CDR3: TGTGCCAGCAGTCCCCGGGACACAGTGTACGAGCAGTACTTC. The V call is TRBV6-5, the J call TRBJ2-7, with a weak D call TRBD1 (6 bases). The CDR3 loop spans 14 amino acids. Per the germline V gene, CDR1 is MNHEY and CDR2 is SVGAGI. The germline V and J ends were trimmed by 5 bases and 4 bases, with 15 bases remaining between them.

This clonotype was observed at least ten times. The CDR3 nucleotides are TGTGCCAGCAGCGGCGAGGGAGATACGCAGTATTTT. It translates to CASSGEGDTQYF. This chain links TRBV9 with TRBJ2-3, with a tentative D call TRBD2 (5 bases). V lost 3 bases and J 5 bases, leaving 7 bases between the germline ends. CDR3 length: 12 residues. Per the germline V gene, CDR1 is SGDLS and CDR2 is YYNGEE.

The chain is built from TRBV9 and TRBJ1-2; 7 bases align to TRBD1. Germline values: CDR1 SGDLS, CDR2 YYNGEE. The J segment lost 5 bases and the V segment lost 4 bases, leaving 14 bases of the junction unmatched. This CDR3 region has 16 residues. CDR3 amino acids: CASSTRRLAGQYGYTF. Written as DNA, the CDR3 is TGTGCCAGCAGCACCCGTCGACTAGCGGGACAGTATGGCTACACCTTC.

This clonotype was counted at least ten times. The chain links TRBV10-3 to TRBJ1-4; D not certain. The CDR3 is 15 residues long. The germline V gene encodes CDR1 ENHRY and CDR2 SYGVKD. V was shortened by 6 bases and J by 0 bases, with 11 bases between the two germline ends. The CDR3 loop is CAIRPNNPTNEKLFF. CDR3 bases: TGTGCCATCAGGCCGAACAACCCAACTAATGAAAAACTGTTTTTT.

V gene TRBV20-1 combines with J gene TRBJ2-5, with TRBD2 matching over 8 bases. Trimming cost V 2 bases and J 5 bases; bases outside gene matches: 13. The germline CDR1 and CDR2 sequences are DFQATT and SNEGSKA (reference sequence). This CDR3 is built from 16 residues. CDR3 residues: CSARLRVAGTWETQYF. CDR3 nucleotide sequence: TGCAGTGCTAGATTGAGGGTAGCGGGGACTTGGGAGACCCAGTACTTC.